Below, 32 T cell receptor beta chains from the same sample are listed, as sequenced in a study of quantifying T cell responses using KT2 cells (dated by TCRdb to the late 2010s). Looking at the study overall: RNA was DNase-treated and reverse transcribed with TCR alpha and beta constant-region primers, mostly using SuperScript III.

Library preparation was by UMI-ligation and nested PCR. TCRdb names Illumina MiSeq as the instrument used. T4 RNA ligase 1 was used to ligate a single-stranded oligonucleotide containing the Illumina SP2 sequence and a UMI to the 3' end of the cDNA. PCR1 ran around 4 cycles (98°C 15 s, 69°C 30 s, 72°C 40 s); the beta primer was an equimolar mix of RC1.1 and RC1.2 covering TRBC1 and TRBC2. TCRdb reran the public reads through fastp at Q25 and MiXCR, keeping productive beta chains. Duplicate CDR3 protein sequences are folded into a single record with the most common DNA and genes. The sample data list over 35,000 distinct CDR3 sequences, and about 17% of these were observed just once. Of the sample, over 40% falls within the top ten clones. What was sequenced was PBMCs spiked with cells of the T cell clone KT2. These receptors were obtained from a human donor.

V is TRBV20-1 and J is TRBJ2-7; 13 nucleotides line up with TRBD2. J was trimmed by 3 bases and V by 0 bases; bases with no gene match: 5. The germline V gene has CDR1 DFQATT and CDR2 SNEGSKA (reference sequence). This CDR3 contains 16 residues. The CDR3 DNA is TGCAGTGCTAGAGACCCTGGACTAGCGGGAGTCTACGAGCAGTACTTC. It is translated as CSARDPGLAGVYEQYF.

The sample holds a few counts of this clonotype. The chain carries TRBV6-5 and TRBJ1-1; 7 bases line up with TRBD1. The CDR3 contains 13 residues. With 2 bases clipped from V and 3 bases from J, the junction kept 0 bases outside the gene matches. In germline, CDR1 is MNHEY, CDR2 SVGAGI. CDR3 residues: CASSYDRDTEAFF. CDR3 sequence (DNA): TGTGCCAGCAGTTACGACAGGGACACTGAAGCTTTCTTT.

The J gene is TRBJ1-2, the V gene TRBV6-2 or TRBV6-3; maybe TRBD1 (6 bases). The V end was cut by 6 bases, the J end by 4 bases, with 24 bases between. The length of the CDR3 is 17 residues. Germline CDR1 is MNHEY and CDR2 is SVGEGT. The CDR3 spells CASRPSLDRQNAYGYTF. The CDR3 DNA sequence: TGTGCCAGCAGACCCTCCCTGGACAGACAGAATGCCTATGGCTACACCTTC.

This clonotype was counted many times. The gene calls are TRBV6-5 and TRBJ2-7; TRBD2 is a possible D gene (7 bases). Looked up from germline, CDR1 is MNHEY and CDR2 is SVGAGI. This CDR3 is built from 14 residues. The germline V and J ends were trimmed by 6 bases and 3 bases, with 15 bases remaining between them. The CDR3 nucleotides are TGTGCCAGCAGCCCACGGGGGGACAACTACGAGCAGTACTTC. It yields the protein CASSPRGDNYEQYF.

This clonotype was observed a handful of times. This chain links TRBV7-3 with TRBJ2-3; TRBD1 matches 9 bases. V lost 5 bases, J lost 3 bases, and 9 bases stayed unmatched. Germline V gene sequence: CDR1 SGHTA, CDR2 FQGTGA. The CDR3 totals 16 residues. The CDR3 loop is CASSPTGGAGTDTQYF. In nucleotides, the CDR3 is TGTGCCAGCAGCCCTACAGGGGGCGCGGGTACAGATACGCAGTATTTT. The full variable domain, its missing parts supplied by reference TRBV7-3 and TRBJ2-3, is GAGVSQTPSNKVTEKGKYVELRCDPISGHTALYWYRQSLGQGPEFLIYFQGTGAADDSGLPNDRFFAVRPEGSVSTLKIQRTERGDSAVYLCASSPTGGAGTDTQYFGPGTRLTVL.

This chain joins TRBV29-1 and TRBJ1-2; no firm D call. Germline loops: CDR1 SQVTM, CDR2 ANQGSEA. V lost 5 bases and J 4 bases, leaving 11 bases between the germline ends. The CDR3 consists of 12 residues. DNA for the CDR3: TGCAGCGTTTGGACCCCTACCTATGGCTACACCTTC. Protein product: CSVWTPTYGYTF.

The chain couples TRBV18 to TRBJ1-5; D is ambiguous. The V and J ends lost 6 bases and 5 bases respectively, with 14 bases between them. Germline CDR1 KGHSH, CDR2 LQKENI. The CDR3 contains 14 residues. In nucleotides, the CDR3 is TGTGCCAGCTCGCCGGACGGAGGGTATCAGCCCCAGCATTTT. Translation: CASSPDGGYQPQHF.

This chain uses TRBV12-3 or TRBV12-4 with TRBJ1-3; D perhaps matches TRBD1 (6 bases). This CDR3 comprises 14 residues. Trimming pared 2 bases from V and 5 bases from J, leaving 10 bases between. CDR3 DNA sequence: TGTGCCAGCAGTTTACGAACAGGGAGAAACACCATATATTTT. Its protein is CASSLRTGRNTIYF.

This clonotype was picked up many times. V is TRBV3-1 and J is TRBJ2-7, with no clear D. The germline V and J ends were trimmed by 1 base and 5 bases, with 9 bases remaining between them. Germline V gene sequence: CDR1 LGHDT, CDR2 YNNKEL (reference sequence). This CDR3 has 13 residues. Here the CDR3 reads CASSQGSADEQYF. CDR3 bases: TGTGCCAGCAGCCAAGGATCGGCAGACGAGCAGTACTTC.

The rearrangement links TRBV7-2 to TRBJ2-3; 7 bases match TRBD1. The germline V gene encodes CDR1 SGHTA and CDR2 FQGNSA. This CDR3 has 14 amino acids. J lost 3 bases, V lost 4 bases, and 4 bases had no gene match. CDR3 sequence: CASSSRQGTDTQYF. For the CDR3, the DNA is TGTGCCAGCAGCTCCAGACAGGGTACAGATACGCAGTATTTT.

This clonotype was seen only a few times. The chain employs TRBV9 and TRBJ2-5; tentatively, D is TRBD1 (6 bases). This CDR3 region has 15 residues. Looked up from germline, CDR1 is SGDLS and CDR2 is YYNGEE. V was cut by 4 bases and J by 2 bases, with 15 bases left in between. CDR3 sequence: CASSSLGDRQETQYF. The CDR3 nucleotides read TGTGCCAGCAGCTCCCTGGGAGACAGGCAAGAGACCCAGTACTTC.

This chain uses TRBV5-6 with TRBJ2-7; 8 bases fit TRBD2. Losses at the gene ends were 4 bases for V and 6 bases for J; bases not matched to a gene: 15. CDR1 SGHDT and CDR2 YYEEEE come from the germline V gene. The CDR3 length is 16 residues. CDR3 nucleotides: TGTGCCAGCAGCCTCGGGGTTGCAGCGGGGGCTCTCGAGCAGTACTTC. Protein product: CASSLGVAAGALEQYF.

This chain connects TRBV11-2 to TRBJ1-2; 8 nucleotides match TRBD1. This CDR3 region has 14 residues. V shed 5 bases and J 4 bases; nucleotides not matched to a gene: 6. CDR1 SGHAT and CDR2 FQNNGV come from the germline V gene. This CDR3 is CASSPPGQGYGYTF. The CDR3 coding sequence is TGTGCCAGCAGCCCACCCGGACAGGGCTATGGCTACACCTTC.

The chain carries TRBV6-1 and TRBJ1-5; D remains ambiguous. In germline, CDR1 is MNHNS, CDR2 SASEGT. The V end was cut by 2 bases, the J end by 0 bases, with 8 bases between. There are 15 residues in the CDR3. The CDR3 protein is CASSEWQSSNQPQHF. The CDR3 DNA reads as TGTGCCAGCAGTGAATGGCAGAGTAGCAATCAGCCCCAGCATTTT.

The CDR3 region is CASSLVSVEGETQYF. The CDR3 DNA follows: TGTGCCAGCAGCCTAGTGTCTGTTGAGGGGGAGACCCAGTACTTC. V and J are TRBV7-2 and TRBJ2-5; tentatively, D is TRBD1 or TRBD2 (5 bases each). Between the trimmed V and J ends, which lost 5 bases and 5 bases, there was a span of 18 bases. Germline lookup yields CDR1 SGHTA and CDR2 FQGNSA. The CDR3 totals 15 residues.

The V gene is TRBV4-3, the J gene TRBJ2-6; TRBD2 aligns across 7 bases. Germline V CDR1 and CDR2: LGHNA, YSLEER. The CDR3 spans 21 residues. V lost 0 bases and J lost 2; bases outside the gene matches: 16. The CDR3: CASSQEWTSDVATAGANVLTF. The CDR3 bases are TGCGCCAGCAGCCAAGAATGGACTAGTGATGTCGCAACCGCTGGGGCCAACGTCCTGACTTTC.

This clonotype appeared a few times. The chain employs TRBV6-5 and TRBJ1-5, with 7 bases identical to TRBD1. The V and J ends lost 4 bases and 0 bases, in that order; junction bases with no gene match: 6. From germline, CDR1 is MNHEY and CDR2 SVGAGI. The CDR3 has 16 amino acids. The CDR3: CASSSTTGSSNQPQHF. The CDR3 DNA reads TGTGCCAGCAGTTCGACGACAGGGAGTAGCAATCAGCCCCAGCATTTT.

This clonotype was detected many times. This sequence joins TRBV20-1 and TRBJ1-5; weak D call: TRBD1 (5 bases). CDR1 DFQATT and CDR2 SNEGSKA come from the germline V gene (reference sequence). This CDR3 comprises 16 residues. V lost 0 bases and J lost 6, with 18 bases in between. The CDR3 loop reads CSARDLRAGAFQPQHF. The CDR3 DNA follows: TGCAGTGCTAGAGACCTCCGCGCTGGGGCGTTTCAGCCCCAGCATTTT.

This clonotype was observed at least ten times. The genes are TRBV5-1 and TRBJ1-1; perhaps TRBD1 as D (5 bases). The V gene's germline CDR1 is SGHRS and CDR2 YFSETQ. Trimming pared 3 bases from V and 3 bases from J, leaving 15 bases between. This CDR3 comprises 15 residues. CDR3 sequence (DNA): TGCGCCAGCAGCTCCCGCGGGGGAACCGACACTGAAGCTTTCTTT. It encodes CASSSRGGTDTEAFF.

By its share, this clonotype is large. The chain recombines TRBV6-5 with TRBJ2-5; TRBD2 matches at 10 bases. The CDR3 has 16 amino acids. Looked up from germline, CDR1 is MNHEY and CDR2 is SVGAGI. V lost 2 bases, J lost 1 base, and 4 bases stayed unmatched. This chain's CDR3 is CASSYPEREGQETQYF. The CDR3 DNA reads TGTGCCAGCAGTTACCCAGAGCGGGAGGGCCAAGAGACCCAGTACTTC.

This clonotype was observed a few times. The chain uses TRBV2 and TRBJ2-1, with TRBD1 matching over 9 bases. The CDR3 consists of 16 residues. V shed 1 base and J 8 bases; nucleotides not matched to a gene: 9. Germline CDR1 is SNHLY and CDR2 is FYNNEI. The CDR3 DNA is TGTGCCAGCAGTGAAGAGGGACAGGGTGTATTCTATGAGCAGTTCTTC. As protein: CASSEEGQGVFYEQFF.

This clonotype has just a few counts. This chain links TRBV15 with TRBJ2-3; D gene ambiguous. Deletions cut 4 bases from V and 2 bases from J, with 10 bases between. In germline, CDR1 is LNHNV, CDR2 YYDKDF (reference sequence). CDR3 length: 14 amino acids. The CDR3: CATSTATYTDTQYF. In DNA form, the CDR3 reads TGTGCCACCAGCACTGCCACCTACACAGATACGCAGTATTTT.

This clonotype was seen more than once but under ten times. The chain has TRBV11-2 and TRBJ1-2; D is uncertain. CDR3 length: 16 residues. Germline CDR1 reads SGHAT; CDR2 reads FQNNGV. Trimming took 5 bases from V and 3 from J, leaving 19 bases between them. In DNA, the CDR3 is TGTGCCAGCAGCCTTAGAACGTCACCCCTACACTATGGCTACACCTTC. Residues: CASSLRTSPLHYGYTF.

This clonotype appeared many times. The V and J genes are TRBV4-2 and TRBJ2-3; D gene ambiguous. The CDR3 consists of 16 residues. V dropped 0 bases and J dropped 0 bases, with 10 bases sitting between them. In germline, CDR1 is LGHNA, CDR2 YNFKEQ. The CDR3 is CASSQEFRYSTDTQYF. Here the CDR3 DNA reads TGTGCCAGCAGCCAAGAATTCCGGTATAGCACAGATACGCAGTATTTT.

This rearrangement joins TRBV5-1 to TRBJ2-1; TRBD2 is a possible D gene (6 bases). CDR3 size: 17 residues. Germline V lookup: CDR1 SGHRS, CDR2 YFSETQ. V was cut by 0 bases and J by 6 bases, with 19 bases left in between. This CDR3 is CASSLEVGSWGGNEQFF. As DNA, the CDR3 is TGCGCCAGCAGCTTGGAAGTTGGGTCATGGGGAGGCAATGAGCAGTTCTTC.

To note about this clonotype: At one of its ends the junction is not consistent with the germline gene, which may arise from a read error. V gene TRBV11-2 combines with J gene TRBJ2-1, with 7 bases aligning to TRBD1. The CDR3 is made up of 15 amino acids. Germline V lookup: CDR1 SGHAT, CDR2 FQNNGV. The CDR3 DNA reads as TGTGCCAGCAGCCATAAACAGGGGACGGGCAATGAGCTGTTCTTC. It translates to CASSHKQGTGNELFF.

This clonotype was seen more than once but under ten times. This chain connects TRBV6-4 to TRBJ2-3; D not resolved. Trimming removed 8 bases from V and 6 bases from J, with 9 bases in between. This CDR3 is 11 amino acids long. Per the germline V gene, CDR1 is MRHNA and CDR2 is SNTAGT. The CDR3 DNA reads TGTGCCAGCGCCGCTGGGGATACGCAGTATTTT. Its protein is CASAAGDTQYF.

V usage is TRBV20-1 and J usage is TRBJ2-3; 8 bases match TRBD2. In germline, CDR1 is DFQATT, CDR2 SNEGSKA (reference sequence). The CDR3 contains 14 residues. The junction had 5 bases not matched to a gene; V was cut back by 6 bases and J by 0 bases. Here the CDR3 reads CSAVSGISTDTQYF. For the CDR3, the DNA is TGCAGTGCCGTTAGCGGGATTAGCACAGATACGCAGTATTTT.

The chain links TRBV29-1 to TRBJ1-2; a possible D gene is TRBD1 (5 bases). The CDR3 contains 14 residues. Germline values: CDR1 SQVTM, CDR2 ANQGSEA. The V and J ends lost 3 bases and 1 base respectively, with 12 bases between them. CDR3 in amino acids: CSVDPGDGNYGYTF. The CDR3 DNA follows: TGCAGCGTTGATCCCGGGGACGGTAACTATGGCTACACCTTC.

V is TRBV2 and J is TRBJ2-3, with no clear D. V gave up 5 bases and J gave up 4 bases, with 16 bases separating them. The CDR3 has 15 residues. Germline CDR1 is SNHLY and CDR2 is FYNNEI. CDR3 in DNA: TGTGCCAGCAGTAGTACTCCCTTACTCTCAGATACGCAGTATTTT. Translation gives CASSSTPLLSDTQYF.

This clonotype was detected only a few times. The chain joins TRBV5-1 to TRBJ2-4; either TRBD1 or TRBD2 may supply D (6 bases each). Between the trimmed V and J ends, which lost 1 base and 3 bases, there was a span of 23 bases. The CDR3 covers 19 residues. Germline V gene lookup returns CDR1 SGHRS and CDR2 YFSETQ. The CDR3 DNA follows: TGCGCCAGCAGCTTGATTTGGACAGTATTAAGGGAGGACAAAAACATTCAGTACTTC. Translating it yields CASSLIWTVLREDKNIQYF.

The chain combines TRBV12-3 or TRBV12-4 with TRBJ2-7; D remains ambiguous. Deletions cut 6 bases from V and 5 bases from J, with 11 bases between. This CDR3 contains 12 residues. CDR3 sequence (DNA): TGTGCCAGCAGCCCCGGTGGGCACGAGCAGTACTTC. It yields the protein CASSPGGHEQYF.